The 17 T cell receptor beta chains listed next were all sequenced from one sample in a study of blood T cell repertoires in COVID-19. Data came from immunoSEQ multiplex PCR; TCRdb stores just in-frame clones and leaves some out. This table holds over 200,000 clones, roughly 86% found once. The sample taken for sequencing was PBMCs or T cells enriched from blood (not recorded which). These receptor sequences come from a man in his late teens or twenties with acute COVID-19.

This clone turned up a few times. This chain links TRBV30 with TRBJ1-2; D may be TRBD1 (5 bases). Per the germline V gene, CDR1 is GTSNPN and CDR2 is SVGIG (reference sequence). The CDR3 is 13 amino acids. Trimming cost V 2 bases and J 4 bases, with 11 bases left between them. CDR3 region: CAWSSGFSYGYTF. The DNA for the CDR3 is TGTGCCTGGAGTTCAGGGTTTTCCTATGGCTACACCTTC. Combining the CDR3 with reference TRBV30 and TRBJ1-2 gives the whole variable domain SQTIHQWPATLVQPVGSPLSLECTVEGTSNPNLYWYRQAAGRGLQLLFYSVGIGQISSEVPQNLSASRPQDRQFILSSKKLLLSDSGFYLCAWSSGFSYGYTFGSGTRLTVV.

Written as DNA, the CDR3 is TGTGCCAGCAGAAATCCGGGACAGGTAAATCAGCCCCAGCATTTT. Amino acid sequence: CASRNPGQVNQPQHF. The chain has TRBV28 and TRBJ1-5, with 8 positions matching TRBD1. Trimming at V came to 6 bases and at J to 4 bases, leaving 8 bases not matched to a gene. The CDR3 loop spans 15 amino acids. CDR1 is MDHEN, CDR2 SYDVKM, per germline.

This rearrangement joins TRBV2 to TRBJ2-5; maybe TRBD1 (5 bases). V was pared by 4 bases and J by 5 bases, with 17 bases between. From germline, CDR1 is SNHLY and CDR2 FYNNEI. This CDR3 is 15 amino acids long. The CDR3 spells CASSGQGQVHETQYF. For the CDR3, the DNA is TGTGCCAGCAGTGGTCAGGGCCAGGTCCACGAGACCCAGTACTTC. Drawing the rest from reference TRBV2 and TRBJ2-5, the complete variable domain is EPEVTQTPSHQVTQMGQEVILRCVPISNHLYFYWYRQILGQKVEFLVSFYNNEISEKSEIFDDQFSVERPDGSNFTLKIRSTKLEDSAMYFCASSGQGQVHETQYFGPGTRLLVL.

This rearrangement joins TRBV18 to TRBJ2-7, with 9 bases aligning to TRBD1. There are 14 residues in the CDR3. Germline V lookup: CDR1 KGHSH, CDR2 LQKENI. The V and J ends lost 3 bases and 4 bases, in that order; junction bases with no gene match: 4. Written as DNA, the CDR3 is TGTGCCAGCTCACCCGGGACAGGGTCATACGAGCAGTACTTC. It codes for CASSPGTGSYEQYF.

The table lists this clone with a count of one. CDR3 coding DNA: TGCGCCAGCAGTGACCGCCGGACAAGCTCCTACAATGAGCAGTTCTTC. It translates to CASSDRRTSSYNEQFF. The chain carries TRBV10-1 and TRBJ2-1, with a weak D call TRBD1 (5 bases). Germline lookup yields CDR1 WNHNN and CDR2 SYGVQD (reference sequence). CDR3 length: 16 residues. The V gene lost 3 bases and the J gene lost 0 bases, with 12 bases spanning the gap.

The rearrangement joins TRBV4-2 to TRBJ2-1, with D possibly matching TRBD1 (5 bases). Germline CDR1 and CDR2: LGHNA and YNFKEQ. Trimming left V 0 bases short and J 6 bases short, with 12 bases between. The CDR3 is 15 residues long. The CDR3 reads CASSQDRGSSNEQFF. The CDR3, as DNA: TGTGCCAGCAGCCAAGATAGGGGTTCTAGCAATGAGCAGTTCTTC.

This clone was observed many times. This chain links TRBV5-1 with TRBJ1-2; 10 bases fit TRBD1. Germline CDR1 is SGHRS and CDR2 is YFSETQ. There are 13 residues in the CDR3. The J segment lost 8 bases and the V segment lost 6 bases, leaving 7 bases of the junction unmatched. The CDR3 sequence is CASKFGTGVGYTF. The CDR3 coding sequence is TGCGCCAGCAAATTCGGGACAGGGGTCGGCTACACCTTC. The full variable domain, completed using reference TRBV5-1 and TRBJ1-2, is KAGVTQTPRYLIKTRGQQVTLSCSPISGHRSVSWYQQTPGQGLQFLFEYFSETQRNKGNFPGRFSGRQFSNSRSEMNVSTLELGDSALYLCASKFGTGVGYTFGSGTRLTVV.

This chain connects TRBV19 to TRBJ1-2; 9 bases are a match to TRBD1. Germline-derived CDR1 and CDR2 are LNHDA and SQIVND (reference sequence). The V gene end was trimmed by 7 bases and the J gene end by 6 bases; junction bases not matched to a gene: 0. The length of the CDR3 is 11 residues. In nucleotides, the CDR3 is TGTGCCAGTAACAGGGGGCATGGCTACACCTTC. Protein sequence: CASNRGHGYTF.

The DNA for the CDR3 is TGTGCCAGCAGTTCTCCGTTGGGCCCTGAAGCTTTCTTT. It is translated as CASSSPLGPEAFF. The chain uses TRBV28 and TRBJ1-1, with D unclear. V lost 4 bases and J 6 bases, leaving 12 bases between the germline ends. The CDR3 is made up of 13 amino acids. CDR1 and CDR2 from the germline V gene are MDHEN and SYDVKM.

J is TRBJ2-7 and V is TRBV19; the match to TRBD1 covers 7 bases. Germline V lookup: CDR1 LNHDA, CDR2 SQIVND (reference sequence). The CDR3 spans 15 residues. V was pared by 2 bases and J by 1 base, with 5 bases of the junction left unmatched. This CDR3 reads CASSIKQGISYEQYF. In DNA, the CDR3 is TGTGCCAGTAGTATAAAACAGGGGATTTCCTACGAGCAGTACTTC.

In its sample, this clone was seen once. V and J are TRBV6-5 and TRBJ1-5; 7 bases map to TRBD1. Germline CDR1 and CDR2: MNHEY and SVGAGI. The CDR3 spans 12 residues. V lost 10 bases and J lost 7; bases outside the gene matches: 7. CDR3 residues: CATRQGDQPQHF. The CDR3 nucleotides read TGTGCCACCCGACAGGGAGACCAGCCCCAGCATTTT.

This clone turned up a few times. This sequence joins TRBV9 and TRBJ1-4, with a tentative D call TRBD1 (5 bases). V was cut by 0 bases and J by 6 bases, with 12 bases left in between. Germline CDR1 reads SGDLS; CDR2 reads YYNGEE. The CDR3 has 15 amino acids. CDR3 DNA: TGTGCCAGCAGCGTAGAGGGGTTTTCGGATGAAAAACTGTTTTTT. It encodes CASSVEGFSDEKLFF.

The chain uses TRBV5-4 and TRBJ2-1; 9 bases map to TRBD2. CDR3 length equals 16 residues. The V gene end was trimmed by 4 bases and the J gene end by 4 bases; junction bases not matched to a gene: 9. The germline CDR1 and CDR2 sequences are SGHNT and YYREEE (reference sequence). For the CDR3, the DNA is TGTGCCAGCAGCCACGTAGGCGGGAGGGCATACAATGAGCAGTTCTTC. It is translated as CASSHVGGRAYNEQFF. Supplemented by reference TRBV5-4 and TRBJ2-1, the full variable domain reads ETGVTQSPTHLIKTRGQQVTLRCSSQSGHNTVSWYQQALGQGPQFIFQYYREEENGRGNFPPRFSGLQFPNYSSELNVNALELDDSALYLCASSHVGGRAYNEQFFGPGTRLTVL.

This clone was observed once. Here the CDR3 reads CASSSDSVDTQYF. CDR3 nucleotide sequence: TGTGCCAGCAGCTCGGACAGTGTAGATACGCAGTATTTT. This chain links TRBV7-2 with TRBJ2-3; a weak D match, TRBD1 (6 bases). V was cut by 4 bases and J by 5 bases, with 10 bases left in between. The CDR3 length is 13 residues. CDR1 is SGHTA and CDR2 is FQGNSA in the germline V gene.

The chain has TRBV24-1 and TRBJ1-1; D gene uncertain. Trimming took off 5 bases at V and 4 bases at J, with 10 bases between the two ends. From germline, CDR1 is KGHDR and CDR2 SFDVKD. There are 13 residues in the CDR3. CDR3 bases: TGTGCCACCAGTGTCGGGGAGAGCACTGAAGCTTTCTTT. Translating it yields CATSVGESTEAFF.

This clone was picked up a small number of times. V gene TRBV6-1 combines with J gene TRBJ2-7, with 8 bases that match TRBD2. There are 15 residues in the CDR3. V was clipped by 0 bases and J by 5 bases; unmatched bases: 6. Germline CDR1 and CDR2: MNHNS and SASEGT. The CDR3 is CASSEAPGGADEQYF. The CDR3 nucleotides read TGTGCCAGCAGTGAAGCCCCGGGGGGGGCCGACGAGCAGTACTTC.

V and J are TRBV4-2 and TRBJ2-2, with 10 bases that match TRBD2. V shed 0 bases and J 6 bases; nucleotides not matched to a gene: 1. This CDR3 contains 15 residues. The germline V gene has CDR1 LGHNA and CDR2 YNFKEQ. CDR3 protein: CASSQEAGGPGELFF. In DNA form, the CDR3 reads TGTGCCAGCAGCCAAGAAGCGGGAGGGCCCGGGGAGCTGTTTTTT.